This is a list of T cell receptor beta chains from one sample in a study of regulatory T cells in long-lasting Graves disease. MiXCR, run by TCRdb on the multiplex PCR reads, gives a single entry per CDR3 protein. The table shows 560,000 or so distinct CDR3 sequences, with around 16% occurring only once. The sample was also reused in another study, on T cells in Graves' hyperthyroidism and ophthalmopathy.

The sequencing here drew on peripheral blood mononuclear cells (PBMCs), taken at new diagnosis, from a patient treated with antithyroid drugs. All receptors come from a man between 18 and 29 years old with Graves disease. The CDR3 runs from the conserved cysteine through the conserved F or W. A D gene is named only where the DNA matches it firmly. Rows may omit the clone size; those that give it use once, few, many or a size class.

CDR3 length: 16; V gene: TRBV18; J gene: TRBJ1-4; D gene: NA; clone size: NA; CDR3 DNA: TGTGCCAGCTCACCGCGCACCGGGACAACCTCGGAAAAACTGTTTTTT; CDR3 protein: CASSPRTGTTSEKLFF
CDR3 length: 14; V gene: TRBV20-1; J gene: TRBJ1-1; D gene: NA; clone size: many; CDR3 DNA: TGCAGTGCTAGAGATGGGAGTGCGGGCACTGAAGCTTTCTTT; CDR3 protein: CSARDGSAGTEAFF
CDR3 length: 12; V gene: TRBV7-6; J gene: TRBJ1-2; D gene: NA; clone size: NA; CDR3 DNA: TGTGCCAGCGGACATATGAACTATGGCTACACCTTC; CDR3 protein: CASGHMNYGYTF
CDR3 length: 15; V gene: TRBV20-1; J gene: TRBJ2-1; D gene: TRBD2; clone size: many; CDR3 DNA: TGCAGTGCTAGGCGAGGGAGGGCCTTCTACAATGAGCAGTTCTTC; CDR3 protein: CSARRGRAFYNEQFF
CDR3 length: 17; V gene: TRBV12-3/TRBV12-4; J gene: TRBJ2-7; D gene: NA; clone size: many; CDR3 DNA: TGTGCCAGCAGTTTAGCGCGGGGACCTCGGATCTCCTACGAGCAGTACTTC; CDR3 protein: CASSLARGPRISYEQYF
CDR3 length: 16; V gene: TRBV4-2; J gene: TRBJ1-3; D gene: NA; clone size: few; CDR3 DNA: TGTGCCAGCAGCCAAGTGTGGGTAGGCGCTGGAAACACCATATATTTT; CDR3 protein: CASSQVWVGAGNTIYF
CDR3 length: 16; V gene: TRBV12-5; J gene: TRBJ2-1; D gene: NA; clone size: NA; CDR3 DNA: TGTGCTAGTGGTTCCTACGACTGGTACTCCTACAATGAGCAGTTCTTC; CDR3 protein: CASGSYDWYSYNEQFF
CDR3 length: 15; V gene: TRBV6-4; J gene: TRBJ2-1; D gene: TRBD2; clone size: NA; CDR3 DNA: TGTGCCAGCAGTGACGGCCTAGCGGGAGTTAGTGAGCAGTTCTTC; CDR3 protein: CASSDGLAGVSEQFF
CDR3 length: 15; V gene: TRBV12-3/TRBV12-4; J gene: TRBJ1-5; D gene: NA; clone size: few; CDR3 DNA: TGTGCCAGCAGCGAATCCTCCTGGGGGGGCCAGCCCCAGCATTTT; CDR3 protein: CASSESSWGGQPQHF
CDR3 length: 18; V gene: TRBV6-1; J gene: TRBJ2-7; D gene: NA; clone size: NA; CDR3 DNA: TGTGCCAGCACTCCAGGGGAGACTTCTGGCGGGACCCCCTACGAGCAGTACTTC; CDR3 protein: CASTPGETSGGTPYEQYF
CDR3 length: 15; V gene: TRBV2; J gene: TRBJ1-5; D gene: NA; clone size: many; CDR3 DNA: TGTGCCAGCAGTGTTTTACAGGGTGGCAATCAGCCCCAGCATTTT; CDR3 protein: CASSVLQGGNQPQHF
CDR3 length: 14; V gene: TRBV20-1; J gene: TRBJ2-7; D gene: TRBD2; clone size: few; CDR3 DNA: TGCAGTGCTGCTCCGGGACTAGCTCCCCACGAGCAGTACTTC; CDR3 protein: CSAAPGLAPHEQYF
CDR3 length: 17; V gene: TRBV10-3; J gene: TRBJ2-3; D gene: NA; clone size: NA; CDR3 DNA: TGTGCCATCAGTGAGTCGAATTCGGGGGTGCTCGCAGATACGCAGTATTTT; CDR3 protein: CAISESNSGVLADTQYF
CDR3 length: 16; V gene: TRBV29-1; J gene: TRBJ2-7; D gene: TRBD2; clone size: many; CDR3 DNA: TGCAGCGTTGATGGCGGGACTAGCGGGAGGGCGGGCGAGCAGTACTTC; CDR3 protein: CSVDGGTSGRAGEQYF
CDR3 length: 14; V gene: TRBV30; J gene: TRBJ2-1; D gene: NA; clone size: many; CDR3 DNA: TGTGCCTGGAAGGACTTAGCCTCCTACAATGAGCAGTTCTTC; CDR3 protein: CAWKDLASYNEQFF
CDR3 length: 18; V gene: TRBV7-6; J gene: TRBJ2-1; D gene: TRBD2; clone size: NA; CDR3 DNA: TGTGCCAGCAGCCAGACTAGCGGGAGGTTAGTGGAGTACAATGAGCAGTTCTTC; CDR3 protein: CASSQTSGRLVEYNEQFF
CDR3 length: 15; V gene: TRBV4-2; J gene: TRBJ2-7; D gene: NA; clone size: NA; CDR3 DNA: TGTGCCAGCAGCCAAGATCGCGCGGGTACCTACGAGCAGTACTTC; CDR3 protein: CASSQDRAGTYEQYF
CDR3 length: 15; V gene: TRBV7-9; J gene: TRBJ2-1; D gene: NA; clone size: many; CDR3 DNA: TGTGCCAGCAGCCCCCCCGGGATATCCTACAATGAGCAGTTCTTC; CDR3 protein: CASSPPGISYNEQFF
CDR3 length: 12; V gene: TRBV7-2; J gene: TRBJ1-3; D gene: NA; clone size: many; CDR3 DNA: TGTGCCAGCAGCTCCATGGGGGGTACCATATATTTT; CDR3 protein: CASSSMGGTIYF
CDR3 length: 14; V gene: TRBV20-1; J gene: TRBJ2-7; D gene: TRBD1; clone size: NA; CDR3 DNA: TGCAGTGCCGCGCTTACAGGGGTCTCCTACGAGCAGTACTTC; CDR3 protein: CSAALTGVSYEQYF